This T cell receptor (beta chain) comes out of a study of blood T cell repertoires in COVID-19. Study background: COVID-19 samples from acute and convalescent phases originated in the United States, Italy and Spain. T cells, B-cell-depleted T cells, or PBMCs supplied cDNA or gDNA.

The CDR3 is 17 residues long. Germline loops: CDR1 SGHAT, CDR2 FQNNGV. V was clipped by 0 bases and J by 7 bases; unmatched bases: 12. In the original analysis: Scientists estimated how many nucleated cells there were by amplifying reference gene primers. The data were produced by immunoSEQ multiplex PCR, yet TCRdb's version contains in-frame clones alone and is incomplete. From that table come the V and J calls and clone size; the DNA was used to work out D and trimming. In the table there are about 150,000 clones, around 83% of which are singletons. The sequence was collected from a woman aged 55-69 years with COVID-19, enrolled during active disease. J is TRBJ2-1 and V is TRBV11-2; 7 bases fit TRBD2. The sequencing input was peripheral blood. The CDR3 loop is CASSLDGAGLVRNEQFF. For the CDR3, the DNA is TGTGCCAGCAGCTTAGATGGGGCTGGACTAGTTCGTAATGAGCAGTTCTTC. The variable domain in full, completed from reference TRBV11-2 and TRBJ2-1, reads EAGVAQSPRYKIIEKRQSVAFWCNPISGHATLYWYQQILGQGPKLLIQFQNNGVVDDSQLPKDRFSAERLKGVDSTLKIQPAKLEDSAVYLCASSLDGAGLVRNEQFFGPGTRLTVL.